This entry lists 27 T cell receptor beta chains sequenced from one sample in a study of OX40 agonist ivuxolimab in advanced cancers. Some clones are missing from TCRdb's copy, which holds only in-frame ones; the method was immunoSEQ multiplex PCR. Here the sample spans 100,000 or so clones, approximately 89% being singletons. The material was CD4+ or CD8+ T cells sorted from blood, obtained in a trial of the OX40 agonist ivuxolimab. These receptors all stem from an adult with an advanced solid tumor such as melanoma, head and neck, liver or kidney cancer.

This clone was counted between two and nine times. The rearrangement uses TRBV29-1 and TRBJ2-1, with D perhaps being TRBD1 or TRBD2 (6 bases each). This CDR3 has 12 residues. Germline V lookup: CDR1 SQVTM, CDR2 ANQGSEA. The V and J ends lost 0 bases and 8 bases respectively, with 8 bases between them. The CDR3 region has the DNA TGCAGCGTTGAAGATAGGGGGGATGAGCAGTTCTTC. Residues: CSVEDRGDEQFF.

Only one count was recorded for this clone. This rearrangement joins TRBV18 to TRBJ2-3; D is unclear. V lost 6 bases and J 3 bases, leaving 13 bases between the germline ends. Germline CDR1 is KGHSH and CDR2 is LQKENI. CDR3 length equals 14 residues. The CDR3 loop reads CASSQSPNTDTQYF. CDR3 DNA sequence: TGTGCCAGCTCCCAAAGCCCCAATACAGATACGCAGTATTTT.

The V call is TRBV6-5, the J call TRBJ2-1; the match to TRBD2 covers 7 bases. Trimming at V came to 6 bases and at J to 8 bases, leaving 13 bases not matched to a gene. CDR3 size: 15 residues. Germline V lookup: CDR1 MNHEY, CDR2 SVGAGI. Here the CDR3 reads CASRGLGRASDEQFF. CDR3 nucleotide sequence: TGTGCCAGCAGAGGACTAGGGAGGGCCTCGGATGAGCAGTTCTTC.

The chain couples TRBV7-8 to TRBJ2-4; unclear D gene. The CDR3 consists of 17 residues. Trimming removed 5 bases at V and 3 bases at J, with 20 bases between. Germline-derived CDR1 and CDR2 are SGHVS and FQNEAQ. Written as DNA, the CDR3 is TGTGCCAGCAGCCCCCGCGCAGCCAATGTGGTCAAAAACATTCAGTACTTC. Its translation is CASSPRAANVVKNIQYF.

The genes are TRBV7-9 and TRBJ1-5; D not certain. V lost 5 bases to trimming and J lost 6 bases, with 17 bases between them. Germline V CDR1 and CDR2: SEHNR, FQNEAQ (reference sequence). The CDR3 covers 15 residues. The CDR3 DNA reads TGTGCCAGCAGCCAAGAGGGCAAGATGTTTCAGCCCCAGCATTTT. This gives the protein CASSQEGKMFQPQHF.

The DNA of the CDR3 is TGCGCCAGCAGCTTGTTACAGGGCCCTGGAAACACCATATATTTT. Translation gives CASSLLQGPGNTIYF. The chain recombines TRBV5-1 with TRBJ1-3; D perhaps matches TRBD1 (6 bases). CDR1 and CDR2 from the germline V gene are SGHRS and YFSETQ. The CDR3 extends over 15 amino acids. Trimming stripped 1 base from V and 2 bases from J, with 10 bases between.

The chain recombines TRBV4-2 with TRBJ2-2; D perhaps matches TRBD1 (6 bases). Trimming took 4 bases from V and 5 from J, leaving 14 bases between them. CDR1 and CDR2 from the germline V gene are LGHNA and YNFKEQ. The CDR3 contains 15 residues. CDR3 residues: CASSLHIGGTGELFF. CDR3 nucleotides: TGTGCCAGCAGCCTACACATAGGGGGAACCGGGGAGCTGTTTTTT.

This clone came up once. The chain joins TRBV6-1 to TRBJ2-7, with a tentative D call TRBD2 (6 bases). Germline CDR1 reads MNHNS; CDR2 reads SASEGT. V shed 3 bases and J shed 0 bases, with 15 bases lying between them. This CDR3 has 16 amino acids. CDR3 nucleotides: TGTGCCAGCAGTGATTTCCGGAGACTAGACTCCTACGAGCAGTACTTC. As protein: CASSDFRRLDSYEQYF.

The chain has TRBV7-9 and TRBJ2-5; possible D gene TRBD1, 6 bases. Between the trimmed V and J ends, which lost 1 base and 5 bases, there was a span of 11 bases. There are 14 residues in the CDR3. Germline CDR1 is SEHNR and CDR2 is FQNEAQ (reference sequence). In nucleotides, the CDR3 is TGTGCCAGCAGCTTAGGTCAGGGGATCGAGACCCAGTACTTC. Residues: CASSLGQGIETQYF.

The rearrangement uses TRBV11-2 and TRBJ2-4; the D is unclear. There are 13 residues in the CDR3. CDR1 and CDR2 from the germline V gene are SGHAT and FQNNGV. Trimming shortened V by 3 bases and J by 8 bases, and 11 bases separated the two germline ends. This chain's CDR3 is CASSLGFMDIQYF. The CDR3 DNA is TGTGCCAGCAGCTTGGGCTTTATGGACATTCAGTACTTC. Full variable domain (rest looked up from reference TRBV11-2 and TRBJ2-4): EAGVAQSPRYKIIEKRQSVAFWCNPISGHATLYWYQQILGQGPKLLIQFQNNGVVDDSQLPKDRFSAERLKGVDSTLKIQPAKLEDSAVYLCASSLGFMDIQYFGAGTRLSVL.

This sequence joins TRBV4-2 and TRBJ1-2; D not certain. V lost 0 bases to trimming and J lost 7 bases, with 12 bases between them. CDR3 size: 14 residues. Germline V gives CDR1 LGHNA, CDR2 YNFKEQ. Here the CDR3 reads CASSQEDPVRGYTF. The CDR3 region has the DNA TGTGCCAGCAGCCAAGAGGATCCGGTACGTGGCTACACCTTC.

J is TRBJ2-1 and V is TRBV27, with 10 bases aligning to TRBD2. V shed 4 bases, J shed 2 bases, and the junction held 5 bases outside the gene matches. Germline V lookup: CDR1 MNHEY, CDR2 SMNVEV (reference sequence). CDR3 length equals 16 residues. The CDR3 spells CASSSLLAGPYNEQFF. The CDR3 nucleotides read TGTGCCAGCAGTTCCTTACTAGCGGGACCCTACAATGAGCAGTTCTTC.

The rearrangement uses TRBV19 and TRBJ1-5; 8 nucleotides agree with TRBD1. The CDR3 has 15 amino acids. The V and J ends lost 3 bases and 5 bases, in that order; junction bases with no gene match: 6. Germline V lookup: CDR1 LNHDA, CDR2 SQIVND (reference sequence). CDR3 region: CASSILDRADQPQHF. CDR3 sequence (DNA): TGTGCCAGTAGTATCTTGGACAGGGCGGATCAGCCCCAGCATTTT.

This clone was observed a few times. V gene TRBV2 combines with J gene TRBJ2-7; the D is unclear. The CDR3 sequence is 14 residues long. The germline CDR1 and CDR2 sequences are SNHLY and FYNNEI. The ends were cut back, 1 base at V and 2 bases at J, with 9 bases in the middle. The CDR3 spells CASSEGPGPYEQYF. CDR3 nucleotide sequence: TGTGCCAGCAGTGAAGGGCCAGGACCCTACGAGCAGTACTTC.

V is TRBV5-1 and J is TRBJ2-2, with no clear D. Trimming took off 6 bases at V and 5 bases at J, with 14 bases between the two ends. Germline lookup yields CDR1 SGHRS and CDR2 YFSETQ. The length of the CDR3 is 14 residues. The CDR3 nucleotides read TGCGCCAGCACCCCGGCACTCCTGACCGGGGAGCTGTTTTTT. Translated, it gives CASTPALLTGELFF.

The chain carries TRBV11-3 and TRBJ2-1, with 9 bases that match TRBD2. Germline V gives CDR1 SGHNT, CDR2 YENEEA. CDR3 length: 12 amino acids. V shed 5 bases, J shed 15 bases, and the junction held 8 bases outside the gene matches. The CDR3 spells CASSLLAGVMFF. In nucleotides, the CDR3 is TGTGCCAGCAGCCTCTTAGCGGGAGTGATGTTCTTC.

The chain employs TRBV5-1 and TRBJ2-7, with 7 positions matching TRBD2. The CDR3 is 15 amino acids. Germline trimming cut 4 bases from V and 2 bases from J; bases unmatched to any gene: 9. Germline V CDR1 and CDR2: SGHRS, YFSETQ. The CDR3 here is CASSIIGGSTYEQYF. DNA of the CDR3: TGCGCCAGCAGCATAATCGGCGGGAGCACCTACGAGCAGTACTTC. Combining the CDR3 with reference TRBV5-1 and TRBJ2-7 gives the whole variable domain KAGVTQTPRYLIKTRGQQVTLSCSPISGHRSVSWYQQTPGQGLQFLFEYFSETQRNKGNFPGRFSGRQFSNSRSEMNVSTLELGDSALYLCASSIIGGSTYEQYFGPGTRLTVT.

V gene TRBV5-4 combines with J gene TRBJ2-1; D perhaps matches TRBD2 (6 bases). V gave up 3 bases and J gave up 0 bases, with 16 bases separating them. The CDR3 spans 17 residues. Germline values: CDR1 SGHNT, CDR2 YYREEE (reference sequence). CDR3 bases: TGTGCCAGCAGCTCCGCAGCGGGCGGTAGCTCCTACAATGAGCAGTTCTTC. This codes for CASSSAAGGSSYNEQFF.

The V and J genes are TRBV11-2 and TRBJ2-4, with 7 positions matching TRBD2. The CDR3 runs 15 residues. Germline V gene lookup returns CDR1 SGHAT and CDR2 FQNNGV. V lost 0 bases, J lost 7 bases, and 6 bases stayed unmatched. In DNA, the CDR3 is TGTGCCAGCAGCTTAGAGGCGGGAGAAGTGAACATTCAGTACTTC. It translates to CASSLEAGEVNIQYF. The whole variable domain, filled in from reference TRBV11-2 and TRBJ2-4, reads EAGVAQSPRYKIIEKRQSVAFWCNPISGHATLYWYQQILGQGPKLLIQFQNNGVVDDSQLPKDRFSAERLKGVDSTLKIQPAKLEDSAVYLCASSLEAGEVNIQYFGAGTRLSVL.

The rearrangement links TRBV14 to TRBJ2-1, with D perhaps TRBD2 (6 bases). From germline, CDR1 is SGHDN and CDR2 FVKESK. CDR3 length: 16 residues. V gave up 4 bases and J gave up 1 base, with 14 bases separating them. The CDR3 bases are TGTGCCAGCAGCCTAAGACTAGTTCGTTCCTACAATGAGCAGTTCTTC. Its translation: CASSLRLVRSYNEQFF.

This chain uses TRBV5-1 with TRBJ2-7; D gene uncertain. This CDR3 comprises 17 residues. Trimming removed 5 bases at V and 3 bases at J, with 24 bases between. Per the germline V gene, CDR1 is SGHRS and CDR2 is YFSETQ. The CDR3 loop is CASRVLSSPKLNYEQYF. The CDR3 DNA reads as TGCGCCAGCAGGGTTTTGAGTTCCCCTAAACTGAACTACGAGCAGTACTTC.

The table lists this clone with a few counts. The chain employs TRBV5-1 and TRBJ2-5, with 9 bases fitting TRBD1. The V gene end was trimmed by 2 bases and the J gene end by 5 bases; junction bases not matched to a gene: 1. CDR1 and CDR2 (germline): SGHRS, YFSETQ. CDR3 length equals 13 residues. CDR3 nucleotides: TGCGCCAGCAGCTTCGACAGGGGGGAGACCCAGTACTTC. It encodes CASSFDRGETQYF.

The rearrangement links TRBV29-1 to TRBJ2-3, with 9 bases aligning to TRBD2. CDR1 and CDR2 (germline): SQVTM, ANQGSEA. There are 13 residues in the CDR3. J lost 11 bases, V lost 3 bases, and 9 bases had no gene match. CDR3 sequence reads: CSVDLGGGVMQYF. CDR3 DNA sequence: TGCAGCGTTGATCTCGGCGGGGGGGTCATGCAGTATTTT.

The gene calls are TRBV9 and TRBJ2-2; the match to TRBD2 covers 8 bases. Germline CDR1 reads SGDLS; CDR2 reads YYNGEE. V trimming: 0 bases; J trimming: 1 base; junction bases outside the gene matches: 5. This CDR3 has 17 residues. The CDR3 bases are TGTGCCAGCAGCGTAGGGGCTAGCGGGTTGAACACCGGGGAGCTGTTTTTT. Translating it yields CASSVGASGLNTGELFF.

The chain couples TRBV27 to TRBJ1-2; D unresolved. Germline-derived CDR1 and CDR2 are MNHEY and SMNVEV (reference sequence). Trimming pared 4 bases from V and 7 bases from J, leaving 16 bases between. The CDR3 has 14 amino acids. CDR3 sequence: CASSSVRGIGGYTF. CDR3 nucleotides: TGTGCCAGCAGTTCGGTACGCGGGATCGGTGGCTACACCTTC.

V is TRBV7-3 and J is TRBJ2-1, with a possible D match to TRBD2 (5 bases). This CDR3 spans 15 amino acids. Deletions cut 2 bases from V and 2 bases from J, with 10 bases between. Per germline, CDR1 SGHTA and CDR2 FQGTGA. CDR3 in amino acids: CASSLDSGTYNEQFF. CDR3 coding DNA: TGTGCCAGCAGCTTAGATTCCGGGACCTACAATGAGCAGTTCTTC.

The chain couples TRBV30 to TRBJ1-3; no clear D gene. The CDR3 loop spans 13 amino acids. V was trimmed by 3 bases and J by 2 bases, leaving 8 bases between them. Germline-derived CDR1 and CDR2 are GTSNPN and SVGIG (reference sequence). The CDR3 region is CAWSVKAGNTIYF. CDR3 DNA: TGTGCCTGGAGCGTAAAGGCTGGAAACACCATATATTTT.